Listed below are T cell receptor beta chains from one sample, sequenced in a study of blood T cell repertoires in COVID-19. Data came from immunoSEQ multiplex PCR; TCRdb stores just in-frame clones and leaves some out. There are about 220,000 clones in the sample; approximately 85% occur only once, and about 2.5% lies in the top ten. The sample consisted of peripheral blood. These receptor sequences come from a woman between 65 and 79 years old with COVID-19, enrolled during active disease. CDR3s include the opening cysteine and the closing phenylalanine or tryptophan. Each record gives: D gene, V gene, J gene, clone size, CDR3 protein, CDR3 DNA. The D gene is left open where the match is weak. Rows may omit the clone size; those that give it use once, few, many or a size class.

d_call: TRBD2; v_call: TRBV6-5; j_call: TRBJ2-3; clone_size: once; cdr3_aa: CATTQSGRGDTQYF; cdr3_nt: TGTGCCACCACGCAGAGCGGGAGGGGAGATACGCAGTATTTT
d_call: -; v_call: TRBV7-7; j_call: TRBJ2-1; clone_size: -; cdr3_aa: CASSETPGLNVHNEQFF; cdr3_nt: TGTGCTAGCAGCGAGACCCCGGGACTGAATGTACACAATGAGCAGTTCTTC
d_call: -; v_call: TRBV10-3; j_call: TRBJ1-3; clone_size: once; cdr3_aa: CASGRSGNTIYF; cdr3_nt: TGTGCCAGCGGCCGCTCTGGAAACACCATATATTTT
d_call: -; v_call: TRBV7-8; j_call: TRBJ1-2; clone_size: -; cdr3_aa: CASMLTWGVTPNYGYTF; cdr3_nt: TGTGCCAGTATGCTCACCTGGGGGGTTACCCCTAACTATGGCTACACCTTC
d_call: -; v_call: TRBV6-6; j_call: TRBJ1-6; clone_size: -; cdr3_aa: CASSSLQNSPLHF; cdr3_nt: TGTGCCAGCAGTTCCCTACAGAATTCACCCCTCCACTTT
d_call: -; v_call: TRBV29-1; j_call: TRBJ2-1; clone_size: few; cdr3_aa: CSVRDSTYNEQFF; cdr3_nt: TGCAGCGTCCGGGACTCTACCTACAATGAGCAGTTCTTC
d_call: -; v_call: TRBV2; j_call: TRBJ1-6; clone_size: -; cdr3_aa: CASSRSSYNSPLHF; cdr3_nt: TGTGCCAGCAGTCGGAGCTCCTATAATTCACCCCTCCACTTT
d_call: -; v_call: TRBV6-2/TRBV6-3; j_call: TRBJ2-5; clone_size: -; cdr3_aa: CASSRGQMWETQYF; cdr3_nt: TGTGCCAGCAGCAGAGGACAAATGTGGGAGACCCAGTACTTC
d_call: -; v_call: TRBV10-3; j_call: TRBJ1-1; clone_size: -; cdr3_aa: CAIRGGQSGMNTEAFF; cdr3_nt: TGTGCCATCAGAGGAGGGCAGTCCGGAATGAACACTGAAGCTTTCTTT
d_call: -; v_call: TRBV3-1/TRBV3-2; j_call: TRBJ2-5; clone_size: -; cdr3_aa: CASSRRGSQETQYF; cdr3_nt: TGTGCCAGCAGTCGCAGGGGCTCCCAAGAGACCCAGTACTTC
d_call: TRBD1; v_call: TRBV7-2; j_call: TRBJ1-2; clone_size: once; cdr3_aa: CASSLQRGTGRGYTF; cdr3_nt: TGTGCCAGCAGCTTACAGAGGGGGACAGGGAGAGGCTACACCTTC
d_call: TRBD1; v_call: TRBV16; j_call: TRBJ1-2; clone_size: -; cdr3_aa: CASSPSSTGFTF; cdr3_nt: TGTGCCAGCAGCCCATCCTCGACAGGGTTTACCTTC
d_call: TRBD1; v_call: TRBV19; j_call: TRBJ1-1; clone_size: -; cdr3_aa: CASSMAQGDTEAFF; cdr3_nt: TGTGCCAGTAGTATGGCGCAGGGGGACACTGAAGCTTTCTTT
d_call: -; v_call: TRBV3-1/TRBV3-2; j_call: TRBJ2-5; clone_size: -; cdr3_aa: CASSQVAAQYF; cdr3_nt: TGTGCCAGCAGCCAAGTTGCGGCCCAGTACTTC
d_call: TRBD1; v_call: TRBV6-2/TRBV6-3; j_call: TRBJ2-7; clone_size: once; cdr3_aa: CASTPDRGRLGLQPLYF; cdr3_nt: TGTGCCAGCACCCCGGACAGGGGTCGTTTGGGACTCCAACCACTCTACTTC
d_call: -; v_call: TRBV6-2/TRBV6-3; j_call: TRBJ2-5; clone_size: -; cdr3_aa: CASSANPPETQYF; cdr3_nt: TGTGCCAGCAGCGCGAATCCTCCCGAGACCCAGTACTTC
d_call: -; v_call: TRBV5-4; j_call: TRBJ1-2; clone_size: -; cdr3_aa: CASSLGGVRYGYTF; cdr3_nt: TGTGCCAGCAGCTTGGGGGGAGTCCGCTATGGCTACACCTTC
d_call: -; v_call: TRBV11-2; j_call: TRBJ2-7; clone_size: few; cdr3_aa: CASSLGRAYEQYF; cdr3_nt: TGTGCCAGCAGCCTTGGCAGGGCTTACGAGCAGTACTTC
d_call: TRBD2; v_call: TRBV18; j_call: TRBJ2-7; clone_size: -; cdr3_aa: CASSPRLAEEQYF; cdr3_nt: TGTGCCAGCTCACCAAGACTAGCGGAAGAGCAGTACTTC